These T cell receptor beta chains were read from a single sample in a study of naive and memory T cell subsets. Using its own MiXCR run on the 5' RACE reads, TCRdb lists one record per CDR3 protein. This sample yields 30,000 or so distinct CDR3 sequences, of which 16% are seen a single time; 2.6% belongs to the top ten. The receptors stem from a female donor in good health. The CDR3 runs from the conserved cysteine through the conserved F or W. A D gene is named only where the DNA matches it firmly. Rows give clone size only sometimes, using once, few, many, or a class for an expanded clone.

J gene | D gene | V gene | clone size | CDR3 length | CDR3 protein | CDR3 DNA
TRBJ1-2 | TRBD1 | TRBV3-1 | . | 16 | CASSHTNRGQDYGYTF | TGTGCCAGCAGCCATACGAACAGGGGGCAGGACTATGGCTACACCTTC
TRBJ2-2 | . | TRBV27 | . | 16 | CASSWAPALYTGELFF | TGTGCCAGCAGTTGGGCCCCGGCCCTGTACACCGGGGAGCTGTTTTTT
TRBJ2-1 | TRBD2 | TRBV20-1 | many | 16 | CSASRGLAGDYNEQFF | TGCAGTGCTAGCCGAGGACTAGCGGGGGACTACAATGAGCAGTTCTTC
TRBJ2-5 | . | TRBV7-7 | many | 14 | CASSIGLSGETQYF | TGTGCCAGCAGTATTGGGCTCTCCGGGGAGACCCAGTACTTC
TRBJ2-1 | TRBD2 | TRBV10-3 | . | 15 | CAISQLAGGRNEQFF | TGTGCCATCAGCCAACTAGCGGGGGGCCGGAATGAGCAGTTCTTC
TRBJ1-4 | . | TRBV7-9 | . | 15 | CASAAGGGLNEKLFF | TGTGCCAGCGCCGCGGGGGGAGGTCTTAATGAAAAACTGTTTTTT
TRBJ2-3 | TRBD2 | TRBV7-2 | . | 16 | CASSLGFGGGAGEQYF | TGTGCCAGCAGCTTAGGGTTTGGCGGGGGGGCGGGGGAGCAGTATTTT
TRBJ2-1 | TRBD1 | TRBV7-8 | few | 17 | CASSVEARGLSYNEQFF | TGTGCCAGCAGCGTAGAAGCTAGGGGGCTCTCCTACAATGAGCAGTTCTTC
TRBJ2-2 | . | TRBV7-2 | . | 16 | CASSQNRGLSTGELFF | TGTGCCAGCAGCCAAAACCGGGGGCTCAGCACCGGGGAGCTGTTTTTT
TRBJ1-1 | . | TRBV12-3/TRBV12-4 | . | 13 | CASSLWEVTEAFF | TGTGCCAGCAGTTTATGGGAGGTCACTGAAGCTTTCTTT
TRBJ2-5 | TRBD1 | TRBV5-1 | few | 13 | CASSFTGVETQYF | TGCGCCAGCAGCTTCACAGGGGTCGAGACCCAGTACTTC
TRBJ1-2 | . | TRBV29-1 | many | 11 | CSVTDSYGYTF | TGCAGCGTCACAGACAGCTATGGCTACACCTTC
TRBJ1-2 | TRBD1 | TRBV7-9 | few | 14 | CASSFGQANYGYTF | TGTGCCAGCAGCTTTGGACAGGCTAACTATGGCTACACCTTC
TRBJ2-4 | . | TRBV20-1 | many | 13 | CSARGQVQNIQYF | TGCAGTGCTAGAGGTCAAGTACAAAACATTCAGTACTTC
TRBJ2-2 | . | TRBV29-1 | . | 14 | CSVGEQGGTGELFF | TGCAGCGTTGGGGAACAGGGTGGAACCGGGGAGCTGTTTTTT
TRBJ2-7 | . | TRBV19 | . | 14 | CASSIGTGDYEQYF | TGTGCCAGTAGTATAGGGACTGGGGACTACGAGCAGTACTTC
TRBJ1-5 | . | TRBV6-1 | many | 13 | CASSDRVNQPQHF | TGTGCCAGCAGTGACAGGGTTAATCAGCCCCAGCATTTT
TRBJ2-1 | . | TRBV20-1 | many | 14 | CSAHPGPAYNEQFF | TGCAGTGCTCATCCGGGACCAGCCTACAATGAGCAGTTCTTC
TRBJ2-3 | TRBD2 | TRBV20-1 | . | 20 | CSARDSGGGASPDSTDTQYF | TGCAGTGCTAGAGATAGCGGCGGGGGGGCCTCCCCGGATAGCACAGATACGCAGTATTTT
TRBJ2-7 | . | TRBV9 | few | 16 | CASSVAEEGPNYEQYF | TGTGCCAGCAGCGTAGCGGAGGAGGGACCAAACTACGAGCAGTACTTC
TRBJ2-7 | . | TRBV5-1 | few | 15 | CASSLSYPRSYEQYF | TGCGCCAGCAGCTTGTCCTACCCACGATCCTACGAGCAGTACTTC
TRBJ2-5 | . | TRBV3-1 | many | 16 | CASSQTLGTQRETQYF | TGTGCCAGCAGCCAGACCCTCGGGACCCAGAGGGAGACCCAGTACTTC
TRBJ1-2 | . | TRBV29-1 | . | 12 | CSVEAADYGYTF | TGCAGCGTTGAGGCGGCAGACTATGGCTACACCTTC
TRBJ1-1 | . | TRBV20-1 | . | 14 | CSARATGHAGEAFF | TGCAGTGCGCGGGCTACAGGCCACGCCGGTGAAGCTTTCTTT
TRBJ2-7 | . | TRBV13 | . | 12 | CASSLRGYEQYF | TGTGCCAGCAGCCTTAGGGGCTACGAGCAGTACTTC
TRBJ1-5 | TRBD1 | TRBV7-9 | . | 14 | CASDRQGFTQPQHF | TGTGCCAGCGATAGACAGGGGTTTACTCAGCCCCAGCATTTT
TRBJ1-5 | . | TRBV19 | . | 13 | CASSTGNNQPQHF | TGTGCCAGTAGTACAGGGAACAATCAGCCCCAGCATTTT
TRBJ2-6 | . | TRBV7-6 | many | 15 | CASSLVSSGANVLTF | TGTGCCAGCAGCTTAGTCAGCTCTGGGGCCAACGTCCTGACTTTC
TRBJ2-1 | TRBD1 | TRBV6-1 | . | 15 | CASSDRDRRYNEQFF | TGTGCCAGCAGTGACCGGGACAGGAGGTACAATGAGCAGTTCTTC
TRBJ2-5 | TRBD1 | TRBV29-1 | many | 14 | CSVEESTGGETQYF | TGCAGCGTTGAAGAGTCGACAGGGGGGGAGACCCAGTACTTC